This TCR beta chain is from a study of blood T cell repertoires in COVID-19. Looking at the study overall: From the United States, Italy and Spain came samples of acute and convalescent COVID-19.

Authors' methods: Reference gene primer amplification yielded estimated nucleated cell counts. The assay was immunoSEQ multiplex PCR, and TCRdb's table has in-frame clones only and misses some. V and J calls and clone size are as listed in that table; D and trimming were resolved from the DNA. The sample includes a few hundred thousand clones, about nine tenths of them seen just once. In germline, CDR1 is LNHDA, CDR2 SQIVND (reference sequence). The V gene lost 11 bases and the J gene lost 0 bases, with 14 bases spanning the gap. CDR3 length: 14 residues. Individuals drawn from 20 to 25 US areas were roughly 18 to 89 years old.

Sequencing used PBMCs or T cells enriched from blood (not recorded which). The rearrangement links TRBV19 to TRBJ2-1; the D gene is possibly TRBD2 (6 bases). This clonotype originated in a woman under 40 who had recovered from COVID-19. CDR3 coding DNA: TGTGCCTGCCCGCGGGAAAGCTCCTACAATGAGCAGTTCTTC. Translation: CACPRESSYNEQFF.